This T cell receptor beta chain was identified in a study of blood T cell repertoires in COVID-19. For the study at large: The samples span acute and convalescent COVID-19 from the United States, Italy and Spain. Sources were T cells, B-cell-depleted T cells, or PBMCs; the material itself was cDNA or gDNA.

Under the authors' procedure: Amplifying reference gene primers gave estimates of nucleated cell counts. The method was immunoSEQ multiplex PCR; TCRdb's version includes in-frame clones alone and lacks a portion of them. The V and J calls and clone size come from that table; D and trimming were worked out from the DNA. This table holds 30,000 to 40,000 clones, 80% to 90% found once. The sequence was collected from a man aged 55 to 70 with active COVID-19. The sequenced sample consisted of peripheral blood.

CDR3 nucleotide sequence: TGTGCCACCAGTGATCCGATAGCGGGAGGCGGGGAGACCCAGTACTTC. As protein: CATSDPIAGGGETQYF. The chain carries TRBV24-1 and TRBJ2-5, with TRBD2 matching 10 bases. This CDR3 comprises 16 residues. Germline CDR1 reads KGHDR; CDR2 reads SFDVKD. J lost 5 bases, V lost 3 bases, and 8 bases had no gene match.